This T cell receptor (beta chain) derives from a study of T cell repertoires in cytomegalovirus infection. Study information: Based on public TCR beta signatures, there were indications of CMV infection and of a matching HLA type.

V dropped 1 base and J dropped 1; count of bases not matched to a gene: 7. Germline V lookup: CDR1 DFQATT, CDR2 SNEGSKA (reference sequence). The CDR3 loop spans 15 amino acids. The table lists this clonotype with many counts. Its specificity is not known. TCRdb reanalysed the reads using MiXCR and keeps one entry per CDR3 protein. The top ten hold roughly a quarter of the sample, which has approximately 170,000 distinct CDR3 sequences, roughly 14% seen once. General study findings and limits: In two of eight donors, the top clonotype was HLA-C-restricted CMV-specific.

The TCR was taken from a human donor in good health (CMV status not recorded). Some clones in this sample may be carry-over from other donors' samples. The chain uses TRBV20-1 and TRBJ2-7; 7 bases are shared with TRBD2. The sequencing input was PBMCs. In DNA, the CDR3 is TGCAGTGCTAGAGGCTTGTGGGAGGGTTCCTACGAGCAGTACTTC. The encoded protein is CSARGLWEGSYEQYF.